This T cell receptor (beta chain) was identified in a study of shared clonotypes between healthy human individuals. As originally analysed: Filtering differed, since immunoSEQ gave only junction sequences and no quality scores. TCRdb keeps only in-frame clones here, not all; method: immunoSEQ multiplex PCR. V, J and clone size are those of that table, while D and trimming were read from the DNA. In the table there are about 1.1 million clones, about 84% of which are singletons. CDR3 length equals 14 residues. V lost 5 bases and J lost 2; bases outside the gene matches: 3. CDR1 and CDR2 (germline): SGHAT, FQNNGV.

This chain uses TRBV11-2 with TRBJ2-5; TRBD1 aligns across 9 bases. Sequencing used memory CD4+ T cells from PBMCs. Subset noted: CD45RA-negative fraction. This TCR was recovered from a man younger than 35 in good health. Some clones in this sample may be carry-over from other donors' samples. CDR3 nucleotide sequence: TGTGCCAGCAGCATGACAGGGGGGCAAGAGACCCAGTACTTC. As protein: CASSMTGGQETQYF.